The entry that follows covers one TCR beta chain sequence. The antigen is not known. This specimen comes from a study of shared clonotypes between healthy human individuals. Background on the study: CD8 memory received one plate per donor, CD8 naive two, CD4 memory three and CD4 naive three.

The CDR3 length is 16 residues. Germline lookup yields CDR1 SGHRS and CDR2 YFSETQ. V lost 1 base to trimming and J lost 0 bases, with 11 bases between them. Findings and limits, study-wide: Between a few donors, naive CD4 clonotypes were shared at a level of about 5%.

Assay: immunoSEQ multiplex PCR; the TCRdb copy retains only in-frame clones and omits some. Here the sample spans about 2.4 million clones, approximately 94% being singletons. This chain uses TRBV5-1 with TRBJ2-1; D ambiguous. Sequencing was carried out using naive CD4+ T cells sorted from blood. Stated subset: CD45RA+ positively selected. This TCR was sampled from a man younger than 35 in good health. As DNA, the CDR3 is TGCGCCAGCAGCTTGTCTGCCCATAACTCCTACAATGAGCAGTTCTTC. It specifies CASSLSAHNSYNEQFF.